The T cell receptor (beta chain) described here comes from a study of blood T cell repertoires in COVID-19. About the research overall: Italy, Spain and the United States were the sources of the convalescent and acute COVID-19 samples.

This table comes from immunoSEQ multiplex PCR, and its TCRdb copy is limited to in-frame clones, with some not included. The sample includes roughly 350,000 clones, around 87% of them seen just once. This CDR3 is built from 14 residues. Looked up from germline, CDR1 is SGDLS and CDR2 is YYNGEE. V was pared by 4 bases and J by 2 bases, with 3 bases of the junction left unmatched. This chain joins TRBV9 and TRBJ1-2, with 9 bases aligning to TRBD1. The source of this sequence is a woman younger than 45 with COVID-19, enrolled during active disease. Sequencing was carried out using peripheral blood. CDR3 in DNA: TGTGCCAGCAGCTCAGGACAGGGGAACTATGGCTACACCTTC. Its protein product is CASSSGQGNYGYTF.